This record looks at one T cell receptor beta chain sequence and its context. Its antigen remains undetermined. Base qualities are missing; no much larger clone stands one base away. From V the trimming removes 3 bases and from J it removes 8 bases, while the gene matches leave 17 bases of the junction unaccounted for. CDR1 is given as SGHRS and CDR2 as YFSETQ, both from the germline V gene. Its CDR3 holds 18 amino acids, cysteine through phenylalanine. The retained sequence is limited to the CDR3, 54 bases, with the frame set at the first base. Each donor gave one peripheral blood draw, about 110 mL on average, collected into heparinised tubes. Naive, central memory, regulatory and stem cell-like memory CD4+ T cells were sorted on a BD FACSAria II using a panel including CD45RO, CCR7, CD25, CD127, CD95 and CD27. A purity above 95% was achieved for all sorted populations. Right away, PBMCs were isolated by Lymphoprep density gradient centrifugation and were stained directly, with no culture step. Samples were stained and sorted in pairs, with one healthy donor and one patient per experiment, so that batch effects were minimized.

The entire amount of isolated RNA was reverse transcribed using the High Capacity cDNA Reverse Transcription Kit, so the sequenced TCRB transcripts were expressed ones. Deep immunoSEQ sequencing was performed on naive, central memory and regulatory T cell samples, with an average of roughly 3.6 million total reads per sample. Sorted cells were lysed in RLT buffer and RNA was extracted with DNase-treated RNeasy Micro or Mini kits, depending on cell number. Each cell subset was processed on its own to prevent cross-contamination, while patient and healthy donor samples were processed together. TCRB sequences were amplified from cDNA with the immunoSEQ multiplex PCR, producing 87-bp fragments spanning the CDR3 region. The amplicons were sequenced using the Illumina HiSeq platform. The paper's data handling went like this. PCR bias was computationally corrected using synthetic template baselines, reads within Hamming distance 2 were collapsed, and singletons that could not be merged were discarded. By aligning reads against IMGT, V, D and J genes, CDR3 length, and insertions or deletions at six rearrangement sites were assigned. Within each subset, clonotype counts were normalized to sorted cell number, and only after that were true diversity and Gini coefficients computed with the tcR R package. Repertoire sharing was quantified using the overlap coefficient calculated on TCRB nucleotide sequences. As a proxy for the pre-selection repertoire, out-of-frame TCRB sequences from naive cells were analyzed. TCRdb provides this immuneACCESS table in a form limited to in-frame rearrangements. Some clones are lacking; in checked studies, under half of them reflect an unresolved V gene, and why the rest are absent is not known. Clone size and V and J calls were adopted from that table, with D and trimming inferred from the DNA. Here the sample has about 410,000 clones; about 14% occur a single time. Together, the top ten hold about 0.04% of the sample.

This specimen comes from a study of beta chain features in type 1 diabetes (dated by TCRdb to the late 2010s). Study-wide context: Mean age, gender distribution, total cell number and subset yield did not differ between patients and healthy donors. A total of 85 million to 110 million sorted cells were examined across all samples, and RNA yield correlated strongly with the number of cells per subset. In the study, recently diagnosed type 1 diabetes patients and matched healthy donors were compared on the TCRB repertoires of their sorted circulating CD4+ T cell subsets. Whereas all 30 or so donors provided naive and central memory subsets, regulatory and stem cell-like memory subsets were isolated from just 8 patients and about 8 healthy donors. Study-wide conclusions, independent of this receptor: A moderate but significant shortening of TCRB CDR3 length was observed in type 1 diabetes patients in all four CD4+ subsets. Shorter templates might have been favored by PCR, but patient and control samples were amplified and corrected together, so both groups would have been affected equally by any skew. Naive, central memory and regulatory TCRB repertoires appeared more similar among patients than among healthy donors. Sequencing cDNA rather than genomic DNA could over-represent highly expressing activated cells, although activation and CD3 levels did not differ between groups. At VDJ recombination sites, patients with type 1 diabetes made fewer insertions and deleted more nucleotides, a pattern implying thymic rearrangement abnormalities. HLA sub-analyses involved small numbers of individuals, so any influence of HLA type on TCRB rearrangement remained unresolved.

This sequence originates from a man aged 25-40 years in good health. The sequence links TRBV5-1 to TRBJ2-4, with TRBD2 identical over 10 junction bases. Sequencing was performed on naive CD4+ T cells from blood. This specimen's cell subset or site label, interpreted: true naive CD4+ T cells. The CDR3 region has the sequence CASSSGLSGRAGMDIQYF. The DNA is as follows: TGCGCCAGCAGCTCGGGACTAAGCGGGAGGGCCGGGATGGACATTCAGTACTTC. Reference TRBV5-1 and TRBJ2-4 proteins supply the regions before and after the CDR3; the full variable domain is: KAGVTQTPRYLIKTRGQQVTLSCSPISGHRSVSWYQQTPGQGLQFLFEYFSETQRNKGNFPGRFSGRQFSNSRSEMNVSTLELGDSALYLCASSSGLSGRAGMDIQYFGAGTRLSVL.